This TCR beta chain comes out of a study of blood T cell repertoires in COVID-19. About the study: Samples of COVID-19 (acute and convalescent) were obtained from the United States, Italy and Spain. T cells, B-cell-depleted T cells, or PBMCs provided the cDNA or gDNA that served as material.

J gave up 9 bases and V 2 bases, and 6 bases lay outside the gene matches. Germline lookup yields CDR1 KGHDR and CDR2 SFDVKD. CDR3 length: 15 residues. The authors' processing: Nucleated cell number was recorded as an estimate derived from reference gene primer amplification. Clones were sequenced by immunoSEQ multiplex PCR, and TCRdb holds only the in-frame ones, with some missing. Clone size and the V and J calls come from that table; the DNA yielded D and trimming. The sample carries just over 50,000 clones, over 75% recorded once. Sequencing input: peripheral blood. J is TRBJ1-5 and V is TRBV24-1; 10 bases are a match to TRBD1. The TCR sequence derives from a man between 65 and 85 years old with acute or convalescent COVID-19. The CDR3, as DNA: TGTGCCACCAGTGATTCGACAGGGGGCAAGGGGCCCCAGCATTTT. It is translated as CATSDSTGGKGPQHF.